In this sample, the clone carrying this TCR beta chain turned up a few times. The sample originates from a study of blood T cells in healthy people across ages. A J-beta primer mix and a sample-barcoded 5' primer were used in a second PCR of about 7 to 11 cycles. TCRdb redid the calling of the 5' RACE reads with MiXCR, one entry per CDR3 protein. The sample contains 850,000 to 950,000 distinct CDR3 sequences, less than 35% of which appear only once. V dropped 8 bases and J dropped 6 bases, with 17 bases sitting between them. The CDR3 is 13 residues long. CDR1 LNHNV and CDR2 YYDKDF come from the germline V gene (reference sequence).

The sequence was obtained from a woman older than 75 in good health. Sequencing used blood. The genes are TRBV15 and TRBJ2-7; perhaps D is TRBD1 or TRBD2 (5 bases each). The CDR3: CATGVGIGTEQYF. CDR3 DNA sequence: TGTGCCACCGGGGTGGGCATCGGGACCGAGCAGTACTTC.